These T cell receptor beta chains were read from a single sample in a study of radiotherapy plus CTLA-4 blockade in lung cancer. Here immunoSEQ multiplex PCR was the method, and the copy in TCRdb shows in-frame clones only, minus some. The repertoire holds more than 90,000 clones, with about 91% as singletons. The material sequenced was peripheral blood, taken from a patient treated with radiotherapy plus ipilimumab. The receptors originated from a human donor with non-small cell lung cancer that progressed on radiotherapy plus ipilimumab. Both conserved end residues are part of each CDR3. Each record gives: V gene, J gene, clone size, D gene, CDR3 protein, CDR3 DNA. D genes are given only for firm matches. Some rows have no size entry. The others give once, few or many, or a class for an expanded clone.

V gene: TRBV29-1; J gene: TRBJ2-3; clone size: .; D gene: .; CDR3 protein: CSVVVGLTDTQYF; CDR3 DNA: TGCAGCGTTGTGGTTGGACTCACAGATACGCAGTATTTT
V gene: TRBV5-1; J gene: TRBJ2-3; clone size: .; D gene: .; CDR3 protein: CASSPMSTDTQYF; CDR3 DNA: TGCGCCAGCAGCCCAATGAGCACAGATACGCAGTATTTT
V gene: TRBV6-1; J gene: TRBJ1-4; clone size: .; D gene: .; CDR3 protein: CASSEMVGTVGEKLFF; CDR3 DNA: TGTGCCAGCAGTGAAATGGTCGGGACCGTTGGAGAAAAACTGTTTTTT
V gene: TRBV5-1; J gene: TRBJ2-5; clone size: .; D gene: .; CDR3 protein: CASSYPGRETQYF; CDR3 DNA: TGCGCCAGCAGTTACCCGGGACGAGAGACCCAGTACTTC
V gene: TRBV28; J gene: TRBJ1-5; clone size: once; D gene: TRBD1; CDR3 protein: CASRKGTGGANQPQHF; CDR3 DNA: TGTGCCAGCAGAAAGGGGACAGGGGGCGCCAATCAGCCCCAGCATTTT
V gene: TRBV18; J gene: TRBJ1-5; clone size: .; D gene: .; CDR3 protein: CASSPGDNQPQHF; CDR3 DNA: TGTGCCAGCTCTCCAGGGGACAATCAGCCCCAGCATTTT
V gene: TRBV2; J gene: TRBJ1-1; clone size: .; D gene: .; CDR3 protein: CASTIPAGGTEAFF; CDR3 DNA: TGTGCCAGCACAATACCGGCGGGCGGCACTGAAGCTTTCTTT
V gene: TRBV30; J gene: TRBJ1-5; clone size: .; D gene: TRBD1; CDR3 protein: CAWAKQDRSQPQHF; CDR3 DNA: TGTGCCTGGGCGAAACAGGACAGGAGTCAGCCCCAGCATTTT
V gene: TRBV6-5; J gene: TRBJ2-7; clone size: .; D gene: .; CDR3 protein: CASSRFRDYEQYF; CDR3 DNA: TGTGCCAGCAGCCGATTCCGGGACTACGAGCAGTACTTC
V gene: TRBV5-1; J gene: TRBJ2-5; clone size: .; D gene: TRBD1; CDR3 protein: CASSPGQGGQETQYF; CDR3 DNA: TGCGCCAGCAGCCCAGGACAGGGTGGACAAGAGACCCAGTACTTC
V gene: TRBV4-1; J gene: TRBJ1-5; clone size: .; D gene: .; CDR3 protein: CASSQVRQNSNQPQHF; CDR3 DNA: TGCGCCAGCAGCCAAGTCCGGCAGAATAGCAATCAGCCCCAGCATTTT
V gene: TRBV7-9; J gene: TRBJ2-5; clone size: .; D gene: .; CDR3 protein: CASSTGETQYF; CDR3 DNA: TGTGCCAGCAGCACCGGGGAGACCCAGTACTTC
V gene: TRBV6-5; J gene: TRBJ1-5; clone size: .; D gene: .; CDR3 protein: CASSSNWGGNQPQHF; CDR3 DNA: TGTGCCAGCAGTTCAAACTGGGGGGGCAATCAGCCCCAGCATTTT
V gene: TRBV11-3; J gene: TRBJ2-3; clone size: .; D gene: TRBD1; CDR3 protein: CASSLRQGLDTQYF; CDR3 DNA: TGTGCCAGCAGCTTAAGACAGGGATTAGATACGCAGTATTTT
V gene: TRBV19; J gene: TRBJ2-1; clone size: .; D gene: .; CDR3 protein: CATSRLTPRPYNEQFF; CDR3 DNA: TGTGCCACTAGTCGACTGACTCCCCGTCCCTACAATGAGCAGTTCTTC
V gene: TRBV27; J gene: TRBJ1-2; clone size: .; D gene: TRBD1; CDR3 protein: CASRQDRASYGYTF; CDR3 DNA: TGTGCCAGCAGACAAGACAGGGCCTCCTATGGCTACACCTTC
V gene: TRBV13; J gene: TRBJ1-1; clone size: .; D gene: .; CDR3 protein: CASSSKIRESNTEAFF; CDR3 DNA: TGTGCCAGCAGCTCCAAGATAAGGGAGTCGAACACTGAAGCTTTCTTT
V gene: TRBV5-1; J gene: TRBJ1-1; clone size: .; D gene: TRBD1; CDR3 protein: CASSPGQGKGNTEAFF; CDR3 DNA: TGCGCCAGCAGCCCCGGACAGGGTAAGGGGAACACTGAAGCTTTCTTT
V gene: TRBV5-1; J gene: TRBJ2-1; clone size: .; D gene: TRBD2; CDR3 protein: CASSSGLAGWSTNEQFF; CDR3 DNA: TGCGCCAGCAGCTCCGGACTAGCGGGATGGTCAACCAATGAGCAGTTCTTC
V gene: TRBV5-1; J gene: TRBJ2-3; clone size: .; D gene: .; CDR3 protein: CASSLDGGASTDTQYF; CDR3 DNA: TGCGCCAGCAGCTTGGATGGCGGGGCTAGCACAGATACGCAGTATTTT
V gene: TRBV19; J gene: TRBJ2-7; clone size: once; D gene: .; CDR3 protein: CASSSRQNSYEQYF; CDR3 DNA: TGTGCCAGTAGTTCACGACAGAATTCCTACGAGCAGTACTTC
V gene: TRBV6-6; J gene: TRBJ2-5; clone size: .; D gene: .; CDR3 protein: CASSLQGIPQETQYF; CDR3 DNA: TGTGCCAGCAGTTTGCAGGGAATCCCTCAAGAGACCCAGTACTTC
V gene: TRBV6-5; J gene: TRBJ2-7; clone size: .; D gene: .; CDR3 protein: CASRTDQGSPYEQYF; CDR3 DNA: TGTGCCAGCAGGACTGACCAGGGTTCCCCCTACGAGCAGTACTTC
V gene: TRBV2; J gene: TRBJ2-7; clone size: .; D gene: TRBD1; CDR3 protein: CASSESGTAYEQYF; CDR3 DNA: TGTGCCAGCAGTGAATCGGGGACAGCATACGAGCAGTACTTC
V gene: TRBV19; J gene: TRBJ1-5; clone size: .; D gene: TRBD1; CDR3 protein: CASSTAGGVFNQPQHF; CDR3 DNA: TGTGCCAGTAGTACGGCAGGGGGCGTATTCAATCAGCCCCAGCATTTT
V gene: TRBV25-1; J gene: TRBJ1-3; clone size: .; D gene: .; CDR3 protein: CASQVSGNTIYF; CDR3 DNA: TGTGCCAGCCAAGTCTCTGGAAACACCATATATTTT
V gene: TRBV7-8; J gene: TRBJ2-3; clone size: .; D gene: .; CDR3 protein: CASSQAGRGYTDTQYF; CDR3 DNA: TGTGCCAGCAGCCAAGCGGGTCGGGGCTACACAGATACGCAGTATTTT
V gene: TRBV5-6; J gene: TRBJ1-2; clone size: few; D gene: .; CDR3 protein: CASSLEGSGYTF; CDR3 DNA: TGTGCCAGCAGCTTGGAGGGGTCTGGCTACACCTTC
V gene: TRBV6-1; J gene: TRBJ2-7; clone size: .; D gene: TRBD2; CDR3 protein: CASSEGTSGRAYEQYF; CDR3 DNA: TGTGCCAGCAGTGAAGGAACTAGCGGGAGGGCCTACGAGCAGTACTTC
V gene: TRBV5-4; J gene: TRBJ2-3; clone size: .; D gene: .; CDR3 protein: CASSLEGGGRRDTQYF; CDR3 DNA: TGTGCCAGCAGCTTGGAGGGAGGGGGGCGTAGAGATACGCAGTATTTT
V gene: TRBV28; J gene: TRBJ2-6; clone size: few; D gene: .; CDR3 protein: CASSRHGANVLTF; CDR3 DNA: TGTGCCAGCAGTCGGCACGGGGCCAACGTCCTGACTTTC
V gene: TRBV10-1; J gene: TRBJ2-7; clone size: .; D gene: .; CDR3 protein: CASSEGDKQYF; CDR3 DNA: TGCGCCAGCTCCGAGGGGGATAAGCAGTACTTC
V gene: TRBV27; J gene: TRBJ2-1; clone size: .; D gene: TRBD1; CDR3 protein: CASRQDRVNNEQFF; CDR3 DNA: TGTGCCAGCCGCCAGGACAGGGTGAACAATGAGCAGTTCTTC
V gene: TRBV15; J gene: TRBJ1-1; clone size: .; D gene: .; CDR3 protein: CATSRDRGEAFF; CDR3 DNA: TGTGCCACCAGCAGAGATCGAGGGGAGGCTTTCTTT
V gene: TRBV28; J gene: TRBJ1-1; clone size: .; D gene: .; CDR3 protein: CASSLSLTEAFF; CDR3 DNA: TGTGCCAGCAGTTTATCCTTAACTGAAGCTTTCTTT
V gene: TRBV7-9; J gene: TRBJ2-3; clone size: .; D gene: TRBD2; CDR3 protein: CASSSGGRAGVGEDTQYF; CDR3 DNA: TGTGCCAGCAGCTCCGGAGGGAGAGCGGGAGTAGGAGAAGATACGCAGTATTTT
V gene: TRBV19; J gene: TRBJ1-1; clone size: .; D gene: .; CDR3 protein: CASSRSRVLNTEAFF; CDR3 DNA: TGTGCCAGTAGCCGTAGCAGGGTGCTCAACACTGAAGCTTTCTTT
V gene: TRBV7-2; J gene: TRBJ2-3; clone size: .; D gene: .; CDR3 protein: CASSLGTGDTQYF; CDR3 DNA: TGTGCCAGCAGCTTAGGGACTGGGGATACGCAGTATTTT
V gene: TRBV5-1; J gene: TRBJ2-2; clone size: .; D gene: .; CDR3 protein: CASSLDHRTGELFF; CDR3 DNA: TGCGCCAGCAGCTTGGACCATCGTACCGGGGAGCTGTTTTTT
V gene: TRBV15; J gene: TRBJ1-2; clone size: .; D gene: .; CDR3 protein: CATSREVRGGYGYTF; CDR3 DNA: TGTGCCACCAGCAGAGAGGTCAGGGGTGGCTATGGCTACACCTTC
V gene: TRBV5-4; J gene: TRBJ2-5; clone size: .; D gene: TRBD2; CDR3 protein: CASSLEVAGGVETQYF; CDR3 DNA: TGTGCCAGCAGCTTGGAAGTAGCGGGAGGGGTAGAGACCCAGTACTTC
V gene: TRBV5-1; J gene: TRBJ1-3; clone size: .; D gene: .; CDR3 protein: CASSFDRPKSGNTIYF; CDR3 DNA: TGCGCCAGCAGCTTCGACAGGCCCAAATCTGGAAACACCATATATTTT
V gene: TRBV19; J gene: TRBJ1-2; clone size: .; D gene: .; CDR3 protein: CASSATPPGYGYTF; CDR3 DNA: TGTGCCAGTAGTGCCACCCCGCCAGGCTATGGCTACACCTTC
V gene: TRBV2; J gene: TRBJ2-4; clone size: .; D gene: TRBD1; CDR3 protein: CASSETGVRNIQYF; CDR3 DNA: TGTGCCAGCAGTGAAACAGGGGTCAGGAACATTCAGTACTTC